The text below deals with one TCR beta chain. Its antigen is still unknown. This sample was taken from a study of T-cell memory formation after mild COVID-19. Study overall: Each donor largely had its own TCR clusters. Study-level findings and limits: Some SARS-CoV-2-responding clones were already detected in memory before infection. Clones shrinking between day 15 and 85 showed a balanced CD4/CD8 split, and those that grew later tilted toward CD4+.

5'RACE primed from the constant segment yielded TCR alpha and TCR beta cDNA libraries bearing sample barcodes and UMIs. TCRdb re-called the 5' RACE reads with MiXCR, one entry per CDR3 protein. In the table there are more than 80,000 distinct CDR3 sequences, over 10% of which are singletons. This TCR came from an adult woman who had mild COVID-19 (a few samples of this study predate the infection). Cell type and time point are not known. Sequencing input: PBMCs or a T cell subset sorted from them (not recorded which).

CDR3 sequence: CASSPGTSYNEQFF. For the CDR3, the DNA is TGTGCCAGCTCTCCCGGGACTTCCTACAATGAGCAGTTCTTC. This chain joins TRBV12-3 or TRBV12-4 and TRBJ2-1; D might be TRBD2 (6 bases). The V end lost 8 bases, the J end lost 1 base, and 12 bases lay between the germline ends. The CDR3 has 14 residues.